This T cell receptor beta chain was identified in a study of shared clonotypes between healthy human individuals. CD4+ cells yielded CD45RA+ naive and CD45RA-negative memory subsets. V lost 1 base and J 0 bases, leaving 16 bases between the germline ends. This CDR3 spans 18 amino acids. Germline lookup yields CDR1 MNHNS and CDR2 SASEGT. Generated by immunoSEQ multiplex PCR, the TCRdb table keeps only in-frame clones and is missing some. The table has some 550,000 clones, approximately 97% seen once. Sequencing input: naive CD4+ T cells sorted from blood. Subset meaning: CD45RA+ positively selected. The TCR comes from a woman in her twenties or thirties in good health. The chain uses TRBV6-1 and TRBJ2-1; a possible D gene is TRBD2 (5 bases). CDR3 amino acids: CASSEERTRLGSYNEQFF. As DNA, the CDR3 is TGTGCCAGCAGTGAAGAGCGGACCCGTTTGGGCTCCTACAATGAGCAGTTCTTC.